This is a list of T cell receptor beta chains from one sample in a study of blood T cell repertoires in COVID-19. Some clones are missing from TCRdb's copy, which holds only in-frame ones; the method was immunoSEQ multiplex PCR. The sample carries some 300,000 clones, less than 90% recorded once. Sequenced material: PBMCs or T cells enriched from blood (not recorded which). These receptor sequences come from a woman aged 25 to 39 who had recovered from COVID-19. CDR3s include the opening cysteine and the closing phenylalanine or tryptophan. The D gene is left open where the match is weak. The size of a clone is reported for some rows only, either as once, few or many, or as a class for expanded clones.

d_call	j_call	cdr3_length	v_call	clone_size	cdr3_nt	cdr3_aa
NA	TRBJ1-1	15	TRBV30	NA	TGTGCCTGGAGCCAAATCTACCCGATGAACACTGAAGCTTTCTTT	CAWSQIYPMNTEAFF
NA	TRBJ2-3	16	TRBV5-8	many	TGTGCCAGCAGCTTCGGTGCGTCTTCCACCGCAGATACGCAGTATTTT	CASSFGASSTADTQYF
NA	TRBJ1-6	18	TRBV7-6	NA	TGTGCCAGCAGCTTAGAAGGGGGTCCCAGCTCCTATAATTCACCCCTCCACTTT	CASSLEGGPSSYNSPLHF
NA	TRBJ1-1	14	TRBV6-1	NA	TGTGCCAGCAGTGATTACAGGGTGAACACTGAAGCTTTCTTT	CASSDYRVNTEAFF
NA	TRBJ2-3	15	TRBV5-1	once	TGCGCCAGCAGCTTGGCCCAGGGAAGCACAGATACGCAGTATTTT	CASSLAQGSTDTQYF
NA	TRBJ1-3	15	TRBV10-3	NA	TGTGCCATCAGTGAGACACAGAGCTCTGGAAACACCATATATTTT	CAISETQSSGNTIYF
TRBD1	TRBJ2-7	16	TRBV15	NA	TGTGCCACCAGCCGACGGACAGGCGGCGGCTCCTACGAGCAGTACTTC	CATSRRTGGGSYEQYF
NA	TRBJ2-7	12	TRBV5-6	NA	TGTGCCAGCAGCTTTCGTTTTTACGAGCAGTACTTC	CASSFRFYEQYF
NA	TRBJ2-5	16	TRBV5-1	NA	TGCGCCAGCAGCCCCGCGGGGGGGACAGGCCAAGAGACCCAGTACTTC	CASSPAGGTGQETQYF
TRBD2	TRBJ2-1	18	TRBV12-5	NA	TGTGCTAGTGGTACGACTAGCGGGGGTTACCCCTCCTACAATGAGCAGTTCTTC	CASGTTSGGYPSYNEQFF
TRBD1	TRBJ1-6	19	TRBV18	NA	TGTGCCAGCTCACCAGGGATAGGGGGCCGGAGCTCCTATAATTCACCCCTCCACTTT	CASSPGIGGRSSYNSPLHF
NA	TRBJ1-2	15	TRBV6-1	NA	TGTGCCAGCAGTGAAGCCAGACTAGCTAACTATGGCTACACCTTC	CASSEARLANYGYTF
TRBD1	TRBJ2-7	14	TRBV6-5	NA	TGTGCCAGCAGATACCGGGACAGGGGGCACGAGCAGTACTTC	CASRYRDRGHEQYF
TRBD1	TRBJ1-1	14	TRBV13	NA	TGTGCCAGCAGCTTTTCAGGGGGTGGTACTGAAGCTTTCTTT	CASSFSGGGTEAFF
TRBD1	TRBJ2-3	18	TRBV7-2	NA	TGTGCCAGCAGCTTACATACCTGGACAGGGCCCCCGGCCTTAACGCAGTATTTT	CASSLHTWTGPPALTQYF
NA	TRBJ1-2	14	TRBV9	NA	TGTGCCAGCAGCTCCGGGGATGGATACTATGGCTACACCTTC	CASSSGDGYYGYTF
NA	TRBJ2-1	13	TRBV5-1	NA	TGCGCCAGCAGCTTTACAGGGTCCAATGAGCAGTTCTTC	CASSFTGSNEQFF
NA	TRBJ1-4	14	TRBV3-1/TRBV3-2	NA	TGTGCCAGCACCCGGGGCCAGGGACAAGAAAAACTGTTTTTT	CASTRGQGQEKLFF
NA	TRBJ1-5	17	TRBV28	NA	TGTGCCAGCAGTTCACATACAGGGACCACCGGCAATCAGCCCCAGCATTTT	CASSSHTGTTGNQPQHF